The clone carrying this T cell receptor beta chain was observed many times. This sample stems from a study of T-cell reconstitution after alpha-beta-depleted transplantation in children. Unique molecular identifiers were incorporated during preparation of the TCRbeta library. TCRdb itself ran the PCR reads through MiXCR, one entry per CDR3 protein. The sample yields 480,000 or so distinct CDR3 sequences, 8% to 11% seen once. CDR1 SGDLS and CDR2 YYNGEE come from the germline V gene. CDR3 length equals 17 residues. Trimming took 0 bases from V and 2 from J, leaving 15 bases between them. The chain links TRBV9 to TRBJ2-1; D is tentatively TRBD1 or TRBD2 (5 bases each). This receptor was identified in a child younger than 10 with inherited bone marrow failure, due to receive a stem cell transplant. The specimen comprised PBMCs, sampled before TCRalphabeta/CD19-depleted stem cell transplant. The chain's CDR3 is CASSVALGVPAYNEQFF. CDR3 DNA sequence: TGTGCCAGCAGCGTAGCCCTGGGGGTCCCAGCCTACAATGAGCAGTTCTTC.